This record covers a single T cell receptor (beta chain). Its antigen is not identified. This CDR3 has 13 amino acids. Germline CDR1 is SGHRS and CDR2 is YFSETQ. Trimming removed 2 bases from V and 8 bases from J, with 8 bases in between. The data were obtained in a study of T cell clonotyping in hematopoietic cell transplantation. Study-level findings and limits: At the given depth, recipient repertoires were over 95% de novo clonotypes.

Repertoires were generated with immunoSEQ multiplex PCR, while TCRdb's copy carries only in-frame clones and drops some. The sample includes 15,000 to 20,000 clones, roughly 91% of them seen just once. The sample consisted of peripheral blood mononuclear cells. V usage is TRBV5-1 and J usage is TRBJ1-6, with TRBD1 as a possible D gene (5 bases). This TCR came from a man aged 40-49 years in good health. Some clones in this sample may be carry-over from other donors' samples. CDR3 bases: TGCGCCAGCAGCTTAACAGGAGATTCACCCCTCCACTTT. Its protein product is CASSLTGDSPLHF.